The 12 T cell receptor beta chains below come from one sample, sequenced in a study of blood T cell repertoires in COVID-19. Profiling relied on immunoSEQ multiplex PCR, and the TCRdb table lists in-frame clones only, not all of them. The sample has hundreds of thousands of clones, more than 70% seen once; the top ten hold 1% to 1.5%. Sequencing was performed on peripheral blood. The receptors were gathered from a man aged 35 to 55 with acute or convalescent COVID-19.

The chain has TRBV27 and TRBJ2-7; TRBD2 matches 12 bases. CDR3 length equals 14 residues. V shed 5 bases and J 5 bases; nucleotides not matched to a gene: 4. Looked up from germline, CDR1 is MNHEY and CDR2 is SMNVEV (reference sequence). CDR3 bases: TGTGCCAGCAGTCCGACTAGCGGGGGAGACGAGCAGTACTTC. Translation gives CASSPTSGGDEQYF.

The chain links TRBV30 to TRBJ1-4; D unclear. The germline V gene encodes CDR1 GTSNPN and CDR2 SVGIG (reference sequence). The CDR3 sequence is 17 residues long. V was shortened by 0 bases and J by 1 base, with 15 bases between the two germline ends. The chain's CDR3 is CAWSVLPLPGTNEKLFF. DNA for the CDR3: TGTGCCTGGAGTGTTTTACCCCTCCCCGGAACTAATGAAAAACTGTTTTTT.

This CDR3 is CASRSYSGLAGRFGELFF. In DNA, the CDR3 is TGTGCCAGCAGGTCCTACAGCGGACTAGCGGGAAGGTTCGGGGAGCTGTTTTTT. The J gene is TRBJ2-2, the V gene TRBV7-2, with TRBD2 matching over 12 bases. Germline CDR1 SGHTA, CDR2 FQGNSA. V dropped 6 bases and J dropped 7; count of bases not matched to a gene: 15. The CDR3 loop spans 18 amino acids. Full variable domain (rest looked up from reference TRBV7-2 and TRBJ2-2): GAGVSQSPSNKVTEKGKDVELRCDPISGHTALYWYRQSLGQGLEFLIYFQGNSAPDKSGLPSDRFSAERTGGSVSTLTIQRTQQEDSAVYLCASRSYSGLAGRFGELFFGEGSRLTVL.

This chain joins TRBV2 and TRBJ2-5, with D possibly being TRBD2 (5 bases). This CDR3 is built from 14 residues. Germline-derived CDR1 and CDR2 are SNHLY and FYNNEI. The ends were cut back, 6 bases at V and 4 bases at J, with 15 bases in the middle. CDR3 DNA: TGTGCCAGCAGGGAGAGGGTTAGGGTAGAGACCCAGTACTTC. Translated: CASRERVRVETQYF.

The rearrangement joins TRBV7-6 to TRBJ2-1; 7 bases align to TRBD2. Trimming cost V 0 bases and J 2 bases; bases outside gene matches: 7. Per germline, CDR1 SGHVS and CDR2 FNYEAQ. This CDR3 is built from 17 residues. CDR3 amino acids: CASSLARRDYPYNEQFF. The CDR3 coding sequence is TGTGCCAGCAGCTTAGCACGGAGGGACTACCCCTACAATGAGCAGTTCTTC.

This rearrangement joins TRBV9 to TRBJ2-1; TRBD1 matches at 7 bases. After removal of 3 bases from V and 0 bases from J, the junction contained 6 bases not matched to a gene. The germline gives CDR1 SGDLS, CDR2 YYNGEE. The CDR3 extends over 16 amino acids. The CDR3: CASSDGQESSYNEQFF. As DNA, the CDR3 is TGTGCCAGCAGCGATGGACAGGAGAGCTCCTACAATGAGCAGTTCTTC.

The chain carries TRBV6-5 and TRBJ1-6; 7 bases are shared with TRBD1. Losses at the gene ends were 5 bases for V and 1 base for J; bases not matched to a gene: 2. CDR3 length: 15 amino acids. In germline, CDR1 is MNHEY, CDR2 SVGAGI. As DNA, the CDR3 is TGTGCCAGCAGTCGACAGGGTTCCTATAATTCACCCCTCCACTTT. Translation: CASSRQGSYNSPLHF.

V and J are TRBV7-9 and TRBJ2-5; D is uncertain. This CDR3 is 13 amino acids long. Per the germline V gene, CDR1 is SEHNR and CDR2 is FQNEAQ (reference sequence). The V and J ends lost 2 bases and 5 bases respectively, with 9 bases between them. CDR3 amino acids: CASSLTSGETQYF. CDR3 nucleotide sequence: TGTGCCAGCAGCTTAACGTCCGGGGAGACCCAGTACTTC.

The rearrangement joins TRBV27 to TRBJ1-1, with D possibly being TRBD1 (6 bases). The CDR3 totals 14 residues. CDR1 MNHEY and CDR2 SMNVEV come from the germline V gene (reference sequence). With 5 bases removed from V and 5 bases from J, the gap between germline ends came to 15 bases. The CDR3 protein is CASSQTGYYTEAFF. For the CDR3, the DNA is TGTGCCAGCAGTCAAACAGGGTATTATACTGAAGCTTTCTTT.

This chain joins TRBV3-1 (or the pseudogene TRBV3-2) and TRBJ1-2, with a tentative D call TRBD1 (6 bases). Germline lookup yields CDR1 LGHDT and CDR2 YNNKEL (reference sequence). CDR3 length equals 16 residues. Deletions cut 1 base from V and 4 bases from J, with 16 bases between. CDR3 DNA: TGTGCCAGCAGCCAAGGCGCGACAGGAGACATCTATGGCTACACCTTC. This encodes CASSQGATGDIYGYTF.

This chain connects TRBV4-3 to TRBJ2-3; tentative D call: TRBD2 (6 bases). Trimming shortened V by 4 bases and J by 9 bases, and 20 bases separated the two germline ends. CDR3 size: 15 residues. The germline V gene has CDR1 LGHNA and CDR2 YSLEER. The CDR3 DNA sequence: TGCGCCAGCAGCCGGGGGAGCTCCCCGGGGGAGACGCAGTATTTT. It codes for CASSRGSSPGETQYF.

This chain joins TRBV27 and TRBJ2-7, with 10 nucleotides matching TRBD2. CDR1 is MNHEY and CDR2 is SMNVEV in the germline V gene (reference sequence). Trimming at V came to 3 bases and at J to 0 bases, leaving 5 bases not matched to a gene. CDR3 length: 16 residues. CDR3 protein: CASSFDPSGSSYEQYF. CDR3 in DNA: TGTGCCAGCAGTTTTGATCCTAGCGGGAGCTCCTACGAGCAGTACTTC.